Shown below are 4 T cell receptor beta chains from a single sample sequenced in a study of blood T cell repertoires in COVID-19. Profiling relied on immunoSEQ multiplex PCR, and the TCRdb table lists in-frame clones only, not all of them. Here the sample spans a few hundred thousand clones, 86% being singletons. The sequenced material came from peripheral blood. These receptors were collected from a woman in her 50s with acute or convalescent COVID-19.

A remark on this clone: Other DNA sequences in the sample encode the same CDR3. The gene calls are TRBV6-2 or TRBV6-3 and TRBJ2-1; the D gene is possibly TRBD2 (5 bases). This CDR3 is built from 17 residues. Trimming stripped 2 bases from V and 0 bases from J, with 14 bases between. From germline, CDR1 is MNHEY and CDR2 SVGEGT. The CDR3 bases are TGTGCCAGCAGTTACACGAGGGCCGCACTCTCCTACAATGAGCAGTTCTTC. Its translation: CASSYTRAALSYNEQFF.

As to this clone: Other DNA variants within this sample encode the same CDR3. V is TRBV5-1 and J is TRBJ2-7; 8 bases agree with TRBD1. CDR1 is SGHRS and CDR2 is YFSETQ in the germline V gene. The length of the CDR3 is 14 residues. With V trimmed by 3 bases and J by 2 bases, 4 bases remained unmatched. As DNA, the CDR3 is TGCGCCAGCAGCTCGACAGGGGACCCCTACGAGCAGTACTTC. Translation: CASSSTGDPYEQYF.

V usage is TRBV28 and J usage is TRBJ2-3; TRBD2 is a possible D gene (5 bases). Germline V lookup: CDR1 MDHEN, CDR2 SYDVKM. V dropped 6 bases and J dropped 0 bases, with 16 bases sitting between them. The CDR3 totals 16 residues. The CDR3 DNA follows: TGTGCCAGCAGAAGACAATCCGCGGGCAGCACAGATACGCAGTATTTT. Amino acids: CASRRQSAGSTDTQYF. The full variable domain, rest sourced from reference TRBV28 and TRBJ2-3, is DVKVTQSSRYLVKRTGEKVFLECVQDMDHENMFWYRQDPGLGLRLIYFSYDVKMKEKGDIPEGYSVSREKKERFSLILESASTNQTSMYLCASRRQSAGSTDTQYFGPGTRLTVL.

The chain couples TRBV9 to TRBJ1-1; D is ambiguous. This CDR3 contains 14 residues. The V and J ends lost 1 base and 2 bases respectively, with 9 bases between them. Germline-derived CDR1 and CDR2 are SGDLS and YYNGEE. The CDR3 reads CASSVNSLNTEAFF. In DNA form, the CDR3 reads TGTGCCAGCAGCGTAAACAGCCTAAACACTGAAGCTTTCTTT.